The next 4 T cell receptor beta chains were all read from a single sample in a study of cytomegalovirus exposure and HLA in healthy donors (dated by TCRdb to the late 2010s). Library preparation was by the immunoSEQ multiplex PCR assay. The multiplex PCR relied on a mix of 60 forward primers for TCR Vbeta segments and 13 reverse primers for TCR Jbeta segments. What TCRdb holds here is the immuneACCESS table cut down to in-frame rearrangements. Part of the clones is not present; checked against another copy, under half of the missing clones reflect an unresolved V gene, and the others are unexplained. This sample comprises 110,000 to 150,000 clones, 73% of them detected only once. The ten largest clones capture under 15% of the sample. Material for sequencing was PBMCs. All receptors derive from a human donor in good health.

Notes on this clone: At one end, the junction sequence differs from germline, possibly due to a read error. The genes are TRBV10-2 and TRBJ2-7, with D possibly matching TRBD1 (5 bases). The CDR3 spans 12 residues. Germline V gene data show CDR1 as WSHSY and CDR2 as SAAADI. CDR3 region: CASSESGPPVNF. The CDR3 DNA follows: TGCGCCAGCAGTGAGTCGGGGCCCCCGGTAAACTTC.

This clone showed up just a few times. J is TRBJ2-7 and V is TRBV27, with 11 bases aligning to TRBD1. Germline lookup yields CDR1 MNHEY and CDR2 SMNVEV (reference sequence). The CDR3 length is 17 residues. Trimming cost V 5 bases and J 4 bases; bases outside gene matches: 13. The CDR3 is CASSTGQGDVRRYEQYF. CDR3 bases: TGTGCCAGCAGTACGGGACAGGGGGATGTTCGAAGGTACGAGCAGTACTTC.

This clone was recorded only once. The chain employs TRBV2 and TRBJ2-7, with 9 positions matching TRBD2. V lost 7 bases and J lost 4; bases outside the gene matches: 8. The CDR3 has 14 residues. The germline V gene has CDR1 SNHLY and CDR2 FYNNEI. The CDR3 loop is CASMKPSGVYEQYF. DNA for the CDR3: TGTGCCAGCATGAAGCCTAGCGGGGTTTACGAGCAGTACTTC. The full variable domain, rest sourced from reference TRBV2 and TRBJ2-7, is EPEVTQTPSHQVTQMGQEVILRCVPISNHLYFYWYRQILGQKVEFLVSFYNNEISEKSEIFDDQFSVERPDGSNFTLKIRSTKLEDSAMYFCASMKPSGVYEQYFGPGTRLTVT.

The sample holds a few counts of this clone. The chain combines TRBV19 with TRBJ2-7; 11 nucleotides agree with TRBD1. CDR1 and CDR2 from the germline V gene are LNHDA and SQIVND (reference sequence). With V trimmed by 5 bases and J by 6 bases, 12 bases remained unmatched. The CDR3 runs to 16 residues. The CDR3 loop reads CASSPYAGQGGAEQYF. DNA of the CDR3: TGTGCCAGTAGTCCCTATGCGGGACAGGGGGGGGCCGAGCAGTACTTC.